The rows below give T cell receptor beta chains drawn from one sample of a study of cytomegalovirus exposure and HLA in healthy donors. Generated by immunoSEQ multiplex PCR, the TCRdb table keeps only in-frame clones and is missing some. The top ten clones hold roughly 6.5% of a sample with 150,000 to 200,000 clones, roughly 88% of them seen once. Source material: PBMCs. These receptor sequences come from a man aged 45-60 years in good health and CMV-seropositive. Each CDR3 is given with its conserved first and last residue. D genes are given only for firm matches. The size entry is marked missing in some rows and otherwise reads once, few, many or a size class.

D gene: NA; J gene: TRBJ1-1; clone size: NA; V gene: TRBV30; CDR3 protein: CAWSQQDTEVFF; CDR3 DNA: TGTGCCTGGAGTCAACAGGACACTGAAGTTTTCTTT
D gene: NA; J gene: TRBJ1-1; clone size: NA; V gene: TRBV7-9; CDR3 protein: CASTPRGMAGTEAFF; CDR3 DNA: TGTGCCAGCACCCCCCGGGGGATGGCGGGCACTGAAGCTTTCTTT
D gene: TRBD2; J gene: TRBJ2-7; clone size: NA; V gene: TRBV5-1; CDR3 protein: CASSRLDGGAYEQYF; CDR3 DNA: TGCGCCAGCAGCCGTCTTGACGGGGGGGCCTACGAGCAGTACTTC
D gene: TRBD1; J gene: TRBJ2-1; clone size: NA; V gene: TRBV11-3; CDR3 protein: CASSLVGQSVSYNEQFF; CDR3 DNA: TGTGCCAGCAGCTTAGTGGGACAGAGTGTATCCTACAATGAGCAGTTCTTC
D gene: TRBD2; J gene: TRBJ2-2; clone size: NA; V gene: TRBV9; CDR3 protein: CASSVPAGGPRTGELFF; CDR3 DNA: TGTGCCAGCAGCGTACCTGCGGGAGGGCCAAGAACCGGGGAGCTGTTTTTT
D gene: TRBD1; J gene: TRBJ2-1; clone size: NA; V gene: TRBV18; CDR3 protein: CASSTRQGTYNEQFF; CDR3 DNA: TGTGCCAGCTCAACAAGACAGGGAACCTACAATGAGCAGTTCTTC
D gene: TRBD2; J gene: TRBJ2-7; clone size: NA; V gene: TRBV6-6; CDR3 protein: CASSPTSGGYEQYF; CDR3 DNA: TGTGCCAGCAGTCCGACTAGCGGGGGCTACGAGCAGTACTTC
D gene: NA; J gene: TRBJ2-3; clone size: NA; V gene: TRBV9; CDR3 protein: CASSPSAGTDTQYF; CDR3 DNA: TGTGCCAGCAGCCCCTCGGCGGGCACAGATACGCAGTATTTT
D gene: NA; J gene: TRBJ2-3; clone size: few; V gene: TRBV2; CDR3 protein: CASSPQGFSTDTQYF; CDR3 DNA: TGTGCCAGCAGTCCACAGGGATTTAGCACAGATACGCAGTATTTT
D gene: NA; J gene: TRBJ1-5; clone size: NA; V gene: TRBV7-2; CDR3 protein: CASSLQIGSGHRNQPQHF; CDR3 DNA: TGTGCCAGCAGCTTACAGATAGGGTCGGGACACCGCAATCAGCCCCAGCATTTT
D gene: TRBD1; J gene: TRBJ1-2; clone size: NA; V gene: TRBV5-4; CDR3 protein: CASSLADRAASYTF; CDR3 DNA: TGTGCCAGCAGCTTGGCCGACAGGGCGGCGAGCTACACCTTC
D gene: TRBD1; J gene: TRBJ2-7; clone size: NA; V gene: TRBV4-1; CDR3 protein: CASSQDSGTGTYEQYF; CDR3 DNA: TGCGCCAGCAGCCAAGATTCCGGGACAGGGACCTACGAGCAGTACTTC
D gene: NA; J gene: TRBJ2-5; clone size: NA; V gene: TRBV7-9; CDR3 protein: CASSLEGRGQETQYF; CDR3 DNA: TGTGCCAGCAGCTTAGAGGGCAGGGGCCAAGAGACCCAGTACTTC
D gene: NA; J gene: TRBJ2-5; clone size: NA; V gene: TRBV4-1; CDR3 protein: CASSPPLRWGTQETQYF; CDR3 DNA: TGCGCCAGCAGTCCCCCTCTCAGGTGGGGGACACAAGAGACCCAGTACTTC
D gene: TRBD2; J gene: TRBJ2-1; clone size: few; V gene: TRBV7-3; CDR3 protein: CASSSGLAGGAGNEQFF; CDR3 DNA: TGTGCCAGCAGCTCGGGACTAGCGGGGGGTGCCGGTAATGAGCAGTTCTTC
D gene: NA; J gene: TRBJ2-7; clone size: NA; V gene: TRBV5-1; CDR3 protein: CASDNGDRRGGKEQYF; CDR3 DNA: TGCGCCAGCGATAACGGGGACCGGCGGGGAGGAAAAGAGCAGTACTTC
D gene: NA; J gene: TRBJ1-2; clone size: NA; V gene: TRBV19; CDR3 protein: CASSVLLGRYGYTF; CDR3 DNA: TGTGCCAGTAGTGTTCTTCTGGGGAGATACGGCTACACCTTC
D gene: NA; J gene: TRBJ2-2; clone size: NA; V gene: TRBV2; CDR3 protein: CASSDLGLRGNTGELFF; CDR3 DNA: TGTGCCAGCAGTGATTTGGGCCTTAGGGGAAACACCGGGGAGCTGTTTTTT
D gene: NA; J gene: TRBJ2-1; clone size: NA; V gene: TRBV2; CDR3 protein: CASSEGSLIIDEQFF; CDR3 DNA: TGTGCCAGCAGTGAAGGTAGTTTAATCATCGATGAGCAGTTCTTC
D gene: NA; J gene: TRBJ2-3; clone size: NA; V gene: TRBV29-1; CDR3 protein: CSVEDRGTDTQYF; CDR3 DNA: TGCAGCGTTGAAGATAGGGGGACAGATACGCAGTATTTT
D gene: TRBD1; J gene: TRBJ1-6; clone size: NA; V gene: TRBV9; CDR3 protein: CASSWDSNSPLHF; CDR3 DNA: TGTGCCAGCAGCTGGGACAGTAATTCACCCCTCCACTTT
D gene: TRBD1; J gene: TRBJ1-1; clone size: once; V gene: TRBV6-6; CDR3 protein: CASSYRAGGTEAFF; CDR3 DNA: TGTGCCAGCAGTTACAGGGCAGGGGGAACTGAAGCTTTCTTT
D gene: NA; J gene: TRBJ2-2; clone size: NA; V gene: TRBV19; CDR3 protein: CASSPDWFGELFF; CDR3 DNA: TGTGCCAGTAGTCCCGACTGGTTCGGGGAGCTGTTTTTT
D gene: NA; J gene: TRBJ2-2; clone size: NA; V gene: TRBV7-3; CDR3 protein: CASSLKSLGAGELFF; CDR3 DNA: TGTGCCAGCAGCTTAAAAAGCCTAGGGGCCGGGGAGCTGTTTTTT
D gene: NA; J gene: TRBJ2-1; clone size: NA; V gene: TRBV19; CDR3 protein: CASSIDREGNEQFF; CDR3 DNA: TGTGCCAGTAGTATAGACAGGGAAGGGAATGAGCAGTTCTTC
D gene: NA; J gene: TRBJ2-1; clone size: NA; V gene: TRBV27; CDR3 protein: CASSPMGGAGNNEQFF; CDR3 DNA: TGTGCCAGCAGCCCCATGGGAGGAGCCGGGAACAATGAGCAGTTCTTC
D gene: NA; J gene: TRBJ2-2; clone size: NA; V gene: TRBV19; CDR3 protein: CASSTSPGHNGELFF; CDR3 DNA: TGTGCCAGTAGTACTTCACCCGGACATAACGGGGAGCTGTTTTTT
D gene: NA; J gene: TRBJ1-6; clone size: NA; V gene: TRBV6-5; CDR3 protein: CASSSGTTDNSPLHF; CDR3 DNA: TGTGCCAGCAGTTCCGGGACAACAGATAATTCACCCCTCCACTTT
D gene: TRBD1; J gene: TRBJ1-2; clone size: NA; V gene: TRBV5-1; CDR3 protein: CASSQLPTGGLGYTF; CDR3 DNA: TGCGCCAGTTCCCAACTACCGACAGGGGGGTTAGGCTACACCTTC
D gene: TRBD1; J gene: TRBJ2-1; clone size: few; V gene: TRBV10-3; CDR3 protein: CAIRKVDQGQGSGNEQFF; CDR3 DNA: TGTGCCATCAGAAAGGTAGACCAAGGACAGGGATCCGGCAATGAGCAGTTCTTC
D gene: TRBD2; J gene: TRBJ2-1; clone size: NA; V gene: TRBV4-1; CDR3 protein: CASSQDLAGVLTNEQFF; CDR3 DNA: TGCGCCAGCAGCCAAGATTTAGCGGGAGTGCTAACCAATGAGCAGTTCTTC
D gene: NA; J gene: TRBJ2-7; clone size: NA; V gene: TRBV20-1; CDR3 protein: CSASTVYEQYF; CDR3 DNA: TGCAGTGCCTCGACAGTTTACGAGCAGTACTTC
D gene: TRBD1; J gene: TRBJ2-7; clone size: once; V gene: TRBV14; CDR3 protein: CASSQGGTGGGEQYF; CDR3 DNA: TGTGCCAGCAGCCAAGGAGGGACAGGGGGCGGCGAGCAGTACTTC
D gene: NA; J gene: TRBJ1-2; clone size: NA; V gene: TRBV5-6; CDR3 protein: CASSLGGVDYGYTF; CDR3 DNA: TGTGCCAGCAGCTTGGGCGGCGTCGACTATGGCTACACCTTC
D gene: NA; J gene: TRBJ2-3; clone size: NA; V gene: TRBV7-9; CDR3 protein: CASSSNLGGTDTQYF; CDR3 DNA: TGTGCCAGCAGCTCGAACCTCGGAGGCACAGATACGCAGTATTTT
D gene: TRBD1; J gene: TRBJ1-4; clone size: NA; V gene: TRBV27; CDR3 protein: CASRPDRGLEKLFF; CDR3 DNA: TGTGCCAGCAGGCCGGACAGGGGGCTGGAAAAACTGTTTTTT
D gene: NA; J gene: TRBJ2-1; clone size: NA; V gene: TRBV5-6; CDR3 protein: CASTPAAYNEQFF; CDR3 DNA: TGTGCCAGCACCCCCGCTGCGTACAATGAGCAGTTCTTC
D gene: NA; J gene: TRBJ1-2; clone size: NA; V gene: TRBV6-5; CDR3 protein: CASSSAEGRGYGYTF; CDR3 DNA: TGTGCCAGCAGTTCGGCGGAGGGTCGAGGCTATGGCTACACCTTC
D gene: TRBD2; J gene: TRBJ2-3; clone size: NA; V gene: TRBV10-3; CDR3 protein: CAISGGTSGDTQYF; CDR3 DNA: TGTGCCATCAGTGGAGGGACTAGCGGAGATACGCAGTATTTT
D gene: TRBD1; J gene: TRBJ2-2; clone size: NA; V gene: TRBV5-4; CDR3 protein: CASSPGQGNTGELFF; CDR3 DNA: TGTGCCAGCAGCCCGGGACAGGGGAACACCGGGGAGTTGTTTTTT
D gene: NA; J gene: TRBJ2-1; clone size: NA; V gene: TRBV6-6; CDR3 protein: CASSRLGRGNEQFF; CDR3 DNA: TGTGCCAGCAGCCGCCTGGGTCGCGGCAATGAGCAGTTCTTC
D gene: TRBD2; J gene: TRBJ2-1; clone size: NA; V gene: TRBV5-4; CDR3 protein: CASSLGLAGGSYNEQFF; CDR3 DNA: TGTGCCAGCAGCTTGGGACTAGCGGGAGGTTCCTACAATGAGCAGTTCTTC
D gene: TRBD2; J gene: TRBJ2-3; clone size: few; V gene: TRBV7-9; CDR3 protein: CASSPGGSLDTQYF; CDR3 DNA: TGTGCCAGCAGCCCCGGGGGGAGCTTGGATACGCAGTATTTT
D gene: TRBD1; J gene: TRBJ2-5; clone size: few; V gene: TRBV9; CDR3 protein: CASSERTGGEETQYF; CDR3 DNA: TGTGCCAGCAGCGAGAGGACAGGGGGCGAGGAGACCCAGTACTTC
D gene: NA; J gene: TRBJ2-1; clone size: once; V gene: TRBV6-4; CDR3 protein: CARERSVLNEQFF; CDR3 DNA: TGTGCCAGGGAGCGGTCAGTACTCAATGAGCAGTTCTTC
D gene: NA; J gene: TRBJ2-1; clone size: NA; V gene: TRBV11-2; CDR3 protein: CASSPSDNSYNEQFF; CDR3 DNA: TGTGCCAGCAGCCCAAGCGATAACTCCTACAATGAGCAGTTCTTC
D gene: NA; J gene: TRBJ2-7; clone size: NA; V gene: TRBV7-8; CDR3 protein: CASSLQDEQYF; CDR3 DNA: TGTGCCAGCAGCCTTCAGGACGAGCAGTACTTC
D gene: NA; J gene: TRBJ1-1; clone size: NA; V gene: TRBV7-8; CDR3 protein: CASSLGLRGGSTEAFF; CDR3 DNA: TGTGCCAGCAGCTTAGGGCTAAGGGGAGGGTCCACTGAAGCTTTCTTT
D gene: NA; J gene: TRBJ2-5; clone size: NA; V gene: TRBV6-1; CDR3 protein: CASSEEPGGETQYF; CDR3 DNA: TGTGCCAGCAGTGAAGAGCCAGGGGGGGAGACCCAGTACTTC
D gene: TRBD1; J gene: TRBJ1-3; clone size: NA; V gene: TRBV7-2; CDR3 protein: CASSAPGTDGIYF; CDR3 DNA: TGCGCCAGCAGCGCACCCGGGACAGATGGCATATATTTT
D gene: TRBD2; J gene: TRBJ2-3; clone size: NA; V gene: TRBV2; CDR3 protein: CASSARTSGDSTDTQYF; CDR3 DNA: TGTGCCAGCAGTGCCCGGACTAGCGGGGACAGCACAGATACGCAGTATTTT
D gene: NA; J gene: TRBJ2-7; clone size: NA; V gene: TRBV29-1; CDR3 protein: CSVEDSSYEQYF; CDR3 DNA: TGCAGCGTTGAAGACAGCTCCTACGAGCAGTACTTC